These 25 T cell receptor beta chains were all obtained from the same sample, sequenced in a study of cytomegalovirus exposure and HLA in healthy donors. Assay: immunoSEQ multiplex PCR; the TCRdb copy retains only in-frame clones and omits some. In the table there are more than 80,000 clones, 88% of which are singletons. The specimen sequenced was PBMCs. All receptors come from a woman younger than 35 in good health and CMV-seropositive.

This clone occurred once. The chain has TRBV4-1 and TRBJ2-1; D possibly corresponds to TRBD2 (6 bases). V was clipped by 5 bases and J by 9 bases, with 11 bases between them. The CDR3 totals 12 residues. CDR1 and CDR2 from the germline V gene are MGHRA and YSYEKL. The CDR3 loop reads CASSYGGIEQFF. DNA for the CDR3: TGCGCCAGCAGCTACGGAGGGATTGAGCAGTTCTTC.

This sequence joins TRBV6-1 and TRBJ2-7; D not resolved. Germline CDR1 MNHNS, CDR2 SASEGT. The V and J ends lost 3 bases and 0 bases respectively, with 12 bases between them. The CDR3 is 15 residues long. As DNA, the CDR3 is TGTGCCAGCAGTGACCGCGGCGGTCCCTCCTACGAGCAGTACTTC. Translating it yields CASSDRGGPSYEQYF.

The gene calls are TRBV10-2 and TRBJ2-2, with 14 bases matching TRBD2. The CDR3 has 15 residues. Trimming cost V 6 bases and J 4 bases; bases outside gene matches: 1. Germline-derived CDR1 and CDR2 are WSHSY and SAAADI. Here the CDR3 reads CASRTSGGGTGELFF. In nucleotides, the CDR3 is TGCGCCAGCAGGACTAGCGGGGGGGGCACCGGGGAGCTGTTTTTT.

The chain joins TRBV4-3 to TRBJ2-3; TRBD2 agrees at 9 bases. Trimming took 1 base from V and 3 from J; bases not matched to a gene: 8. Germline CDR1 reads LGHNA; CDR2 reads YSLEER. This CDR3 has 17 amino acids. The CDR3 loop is CASSQGSSGGFTDTQYF. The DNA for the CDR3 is TGCGCCAGCAGCCAAGGTAGTAGCGGGGGTTTTACAGATACGCAGTATTTT.

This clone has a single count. CDR3 sequence reads: CAISGEQGGEKLFF. Written as DNA, the CDR3 is TGTGCCATCAGTGGGGAGCAAGGGGGAGAAAAACTGTTTTTT. V usage is TRBV10-3 and J usage is TRBJ1-4, with D possibly matching TRBD1 (6 bases). From germline, CDR1 is ENHRY and CDR2 SYGVKD. Trimming pared 4 bases from V and 8 bases from J, leaving 14 bases between. The CDR3 consists of 14 residues.

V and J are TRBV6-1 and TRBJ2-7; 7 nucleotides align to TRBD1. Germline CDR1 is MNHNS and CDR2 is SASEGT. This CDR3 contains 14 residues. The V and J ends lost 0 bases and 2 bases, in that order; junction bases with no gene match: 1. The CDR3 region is CASSEAGTAYEQYF. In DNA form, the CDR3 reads TGTGCCAGCAGTGAAGCTGGGACAGCCTACGAGCAGTACTTC.

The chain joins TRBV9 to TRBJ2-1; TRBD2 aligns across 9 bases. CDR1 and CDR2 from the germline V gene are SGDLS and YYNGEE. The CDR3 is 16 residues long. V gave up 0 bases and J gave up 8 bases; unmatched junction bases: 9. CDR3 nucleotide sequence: TGTGCCAGCAGCGTAGGGGGGGAACTAGCGGGCCATGAGCAGTTCTTC. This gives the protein CASSVGGELAGHEQFF.

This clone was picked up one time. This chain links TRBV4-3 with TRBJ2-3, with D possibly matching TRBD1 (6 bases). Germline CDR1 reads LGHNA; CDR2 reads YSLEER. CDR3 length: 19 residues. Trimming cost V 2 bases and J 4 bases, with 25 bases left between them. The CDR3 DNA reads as TGCGCCAGCAGCCAACGGGCAGGGGCAGGAGTTTCCCCCCCAGATACGCAGTATTTT. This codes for CASSQRAGAGVSPPDTQYF.

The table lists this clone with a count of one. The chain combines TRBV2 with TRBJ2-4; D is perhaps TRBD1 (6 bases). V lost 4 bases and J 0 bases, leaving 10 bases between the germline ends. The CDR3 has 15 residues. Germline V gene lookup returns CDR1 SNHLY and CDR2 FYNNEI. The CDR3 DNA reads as TGTGCCAGCAGTGGACAGGTACTAGCCAAAAACATTCAGTACTTC. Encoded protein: CASSGQVLAKNIQYF.

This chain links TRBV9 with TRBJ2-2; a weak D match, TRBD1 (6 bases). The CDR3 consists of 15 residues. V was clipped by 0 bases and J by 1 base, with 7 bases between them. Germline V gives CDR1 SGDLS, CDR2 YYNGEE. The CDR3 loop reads CASSVEGVNTGELFF. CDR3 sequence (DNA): TGTGCCAGCAGCGTAGAGGGGGTGAACACCGGGGAGCTGTTTTTT.

CDR3: CASSFRGVYNSPLHF. CDR3 bases: TGTGCCAGCAGTTTCCGGGGGGTCTATAATTCACCCCTCCACTTT. The chain carries TRBV27 and TRBJ1-6; possibly TRBD1 for D (5 bases). The CDR3 totals 15 residues. CDR1 and CDR2 from the germline V gene are MNHEY and SMNVEV (reference sequence). Trimming took 3 bases from V and 3 from J, leaving 9 bases between them.

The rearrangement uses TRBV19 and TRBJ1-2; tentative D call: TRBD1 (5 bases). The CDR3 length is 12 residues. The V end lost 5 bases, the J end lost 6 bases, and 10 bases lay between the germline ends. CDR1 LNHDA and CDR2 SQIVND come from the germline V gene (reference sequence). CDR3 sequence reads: CASSDSRDGYTF. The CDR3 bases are TGTGCCAGTAGTGACTCCAGGGATGGCTACACCTTC. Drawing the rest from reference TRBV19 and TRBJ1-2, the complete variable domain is DGGITQSPKYLFRKEGQNVTLSCEQNLNHDAMYWYRQDPGQGLRLIYYSQIVNDFQKGDIAEGYSVSREKKESFPLTVTSAQKNPTAFYLCASSDSRDGYTFGSGTRLTVV.

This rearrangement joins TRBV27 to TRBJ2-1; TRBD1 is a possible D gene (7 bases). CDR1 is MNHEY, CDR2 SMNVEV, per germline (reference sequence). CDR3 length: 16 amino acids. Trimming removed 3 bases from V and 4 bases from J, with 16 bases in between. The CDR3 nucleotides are TGTGCCAGCAGTTTTTCCCAGGGGGGAAGTTACAATGAGCAGTTCTTC. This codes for CASSFSQGGSYNEQFF.

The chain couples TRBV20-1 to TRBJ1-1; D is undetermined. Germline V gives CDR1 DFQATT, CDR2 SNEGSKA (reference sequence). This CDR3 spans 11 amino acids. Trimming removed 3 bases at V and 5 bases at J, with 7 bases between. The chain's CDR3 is CSARSGTEAFF. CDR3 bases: TGCAGTGCTAGGTCGGGGACTGAAGCTTTCTTT.

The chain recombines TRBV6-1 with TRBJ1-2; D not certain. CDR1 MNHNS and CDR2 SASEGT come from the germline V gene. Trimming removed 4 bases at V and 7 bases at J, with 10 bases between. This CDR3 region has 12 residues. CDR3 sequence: CASSGARPGYTF. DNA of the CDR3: TGTGCCAGCAGTGGAGCCAGGCCTGGCTACACCTTC.

The DNA of the CDR3 is TGTGCCAGCAGCTTGGAGTTCAGGGGGCCTGAAGCTTTCTTT. Translating it yields CASSLEFRGPEAFF. The chain uses TRBV5-6 and TRBJ1-1; the match to TRBD1 covers 8 bases. Germline values: CDR1 SGHDT, CDR2 YYEEEE. The V and J ends lost 0 bases and 6 bases, in that order; junction bases with no gene match: 4. The CDR3 has 14 amino acids.

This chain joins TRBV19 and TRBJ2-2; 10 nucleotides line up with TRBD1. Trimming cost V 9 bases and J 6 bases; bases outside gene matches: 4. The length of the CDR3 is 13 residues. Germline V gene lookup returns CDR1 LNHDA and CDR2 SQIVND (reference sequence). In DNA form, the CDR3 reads TGTGCCAGCCTAGACAGGGGGCCCGGGGAGCTGTTTTTT. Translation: CASLDRGPGELFF.

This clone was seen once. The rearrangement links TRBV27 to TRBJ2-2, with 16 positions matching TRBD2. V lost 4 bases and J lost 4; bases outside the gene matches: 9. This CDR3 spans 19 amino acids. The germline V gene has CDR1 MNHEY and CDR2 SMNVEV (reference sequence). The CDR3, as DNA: TGTGCCAGCAGTTCACCCGGGACTAGCGGGGGGGTGATCACCGGGGAGCTGTTTTTT. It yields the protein CASSSPGTSGGVITGELFF.

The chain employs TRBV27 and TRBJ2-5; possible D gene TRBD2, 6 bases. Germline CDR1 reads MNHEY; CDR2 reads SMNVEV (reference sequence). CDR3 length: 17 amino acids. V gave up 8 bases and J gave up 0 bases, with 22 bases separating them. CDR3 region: CASGNGKGLLYQETQYF. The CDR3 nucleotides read TGTGCCAGCGGAAATGGAAAGGGACTCCTGTACCAAGAGACCCAGTACTTC.

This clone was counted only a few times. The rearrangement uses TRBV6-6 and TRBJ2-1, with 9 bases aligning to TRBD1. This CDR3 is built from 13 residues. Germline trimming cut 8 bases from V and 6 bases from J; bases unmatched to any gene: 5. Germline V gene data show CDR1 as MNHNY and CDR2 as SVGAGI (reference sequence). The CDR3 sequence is CASGPGQGNEQFF. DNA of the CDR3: TGTGCCAGCGGCCCGGGACAGGGCAATGAGCAGTTCTTC.

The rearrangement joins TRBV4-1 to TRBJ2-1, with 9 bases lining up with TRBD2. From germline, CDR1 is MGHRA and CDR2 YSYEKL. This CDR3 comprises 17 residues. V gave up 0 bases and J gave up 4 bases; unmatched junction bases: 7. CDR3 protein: CASSQDPSGALYNEQFF. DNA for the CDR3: TGCGCCAGCAGCCAAGATCCTAGCGGGGCGTTATACAATGAGCAGTTCTTC.

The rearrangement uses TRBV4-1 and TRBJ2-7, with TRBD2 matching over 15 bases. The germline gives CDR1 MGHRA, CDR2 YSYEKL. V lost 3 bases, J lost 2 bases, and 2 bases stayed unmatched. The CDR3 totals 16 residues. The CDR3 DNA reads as TGCGCCAGCAGCCAGGGGACTAGCGGGGGGACCTACGAGCAGTACTTC. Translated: CASSQGTSGGTYEQYF.

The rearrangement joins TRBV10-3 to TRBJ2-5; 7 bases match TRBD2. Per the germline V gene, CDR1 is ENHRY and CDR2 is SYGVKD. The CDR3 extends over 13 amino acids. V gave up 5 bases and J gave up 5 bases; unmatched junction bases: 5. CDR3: CAISLSGVETQYF. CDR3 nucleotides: TGTGCCATCAGTCTAAGCGGGGTCGAGACCCAGTACTTC.

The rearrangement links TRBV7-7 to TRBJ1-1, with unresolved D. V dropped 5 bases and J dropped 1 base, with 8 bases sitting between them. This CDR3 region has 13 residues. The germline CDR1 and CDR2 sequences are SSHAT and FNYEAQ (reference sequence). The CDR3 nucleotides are TGTGCCAGCAGCCGTATAGAGAACACTGAAGCTTTCTTT. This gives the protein CASSRIENTEAFF.

The DNA for the CDR3 is TGTGCCAGCTCACGAGGGACAGCCTACAATGAGCAGTTCTTC. This gives the protein CASSRGTAYNEQFF. The chain combines TRBV18 with TRBJ2-1; 7 bases line up with TRBD1. Trimming removed 4 bases from V and 2 bases from J; junction bases left unmatched: 2. Germline V gene data show CDR1 as KGHSH and CDR2 as LQKENI. CDR3 size: 14 residues.